The sequence of this T cell receptor beta chain was determined in a study of blood T cells in healthy people across ages. A second PCR, run for roughly 7 to 11 cycles, used a sample-barcoded 5' primer plus a J-beta primer mix. One entry per CDR3 protein results from TCRdb running MiXCR on the 5' RACE reads. Of about 1.6 million distinct CDR3 sequences detected, about 32% appear once; the ten largest clones hold about 11%. RNA extraction gave at least 5.5 micrograms of total RNA per sample. Deletions cut 4 bases from V and 0 bases from J, with 12 bases between. The germline CDR1 and CDR2 sequences are SNHLY and FYNNEI. The CDR3 is 15 residues long. Study-level results: Unsorted PBMCs ruled out conclusive naive versus antigen-experienced comparison. A strong correlation between TCR beta diversity and naive T cell percentage was seen.

As for this clonotype: Its antigen is still unknown.

This sequence was found in a woman aged 25 to 39 in good health. The chain combines TRBV2 with TRBJ1-1, with D uncertain. Sequenced: blood. The CDR3 loop reads CASSVYTRVNTEAFF. In DNA, the CDR3 is TGTGCCAGCAGTGTCTATACAAGGGTGAACACTGAAGCTTTCTTT. Looking up the rest from reference TRBV2 and TRBJ1-1 gives the full variable domain: EPEVTQTPSHQVTQMGQEVILRCVPISNHLYFYWYRQILGQKVEFLVSFYNNEISEKSEIFDDQFSVERPDGSNFTLKIRSTKLEDSAMYFCASSVYTRVNTEAFFGQGTRLTVV.